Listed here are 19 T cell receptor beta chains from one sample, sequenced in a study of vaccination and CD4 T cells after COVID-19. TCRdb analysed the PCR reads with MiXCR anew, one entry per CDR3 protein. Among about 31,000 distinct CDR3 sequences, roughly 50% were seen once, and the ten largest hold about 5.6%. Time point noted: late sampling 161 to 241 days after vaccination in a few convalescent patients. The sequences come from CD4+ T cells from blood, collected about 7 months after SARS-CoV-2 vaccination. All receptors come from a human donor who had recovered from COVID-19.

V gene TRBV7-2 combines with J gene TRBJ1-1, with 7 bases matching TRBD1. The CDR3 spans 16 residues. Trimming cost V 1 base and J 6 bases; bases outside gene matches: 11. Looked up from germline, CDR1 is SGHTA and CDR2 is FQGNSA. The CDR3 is CASSLVAYRGSSEAFF. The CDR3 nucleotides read TGTGCCAGCAGCTTAGTGGCTTACAGGGGTTCGTCTGAAGCTTTCTTT.

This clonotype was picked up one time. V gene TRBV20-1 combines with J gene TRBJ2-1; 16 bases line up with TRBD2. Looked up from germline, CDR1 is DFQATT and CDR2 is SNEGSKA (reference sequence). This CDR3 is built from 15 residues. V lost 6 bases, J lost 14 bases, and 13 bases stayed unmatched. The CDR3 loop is CSAIPGTSGRGPEFF. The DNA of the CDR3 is TGCAGTGCAATTCCCGGGACTAGCGGGAGGGGGCCAGAGTTCTTC.

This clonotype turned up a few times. The CDR3 region has the DNA TGTGCCAGTCTGCAGGGGTCAGGCTCCTATAATTCACCCCTCCACTTT. This translates into CASLQGSGSYNSPLHF. The V and J genes are TRBV7-9 and TRBJ1-6, with D possibly TRBD1 on 6 matching bases. This CDR3 contains 16 residues. Trimming removed 9 bases from V and 0 bases from J, with 15 bases in between. Germline V lookup: CDR1 SEHNR, CDR2 FQNEAQ (reference sequence).

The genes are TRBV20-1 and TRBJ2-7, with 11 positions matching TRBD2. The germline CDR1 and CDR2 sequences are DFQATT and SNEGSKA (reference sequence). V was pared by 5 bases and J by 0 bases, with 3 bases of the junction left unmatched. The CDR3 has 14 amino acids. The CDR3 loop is CSAPLAGGSYEQYF. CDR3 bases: TGCAGTGCTCCTCTAGCGGGAGGCTCCTACGAGCAGTACTTC.

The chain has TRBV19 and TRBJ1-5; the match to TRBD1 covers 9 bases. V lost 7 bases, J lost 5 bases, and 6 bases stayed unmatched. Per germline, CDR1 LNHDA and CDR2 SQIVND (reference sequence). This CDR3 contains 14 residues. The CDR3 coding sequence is TGTGCCAGTAAACTCACAGGGGGCTATCAGCCCCAGCATTTT. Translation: CASKLTGGYQPQHF.

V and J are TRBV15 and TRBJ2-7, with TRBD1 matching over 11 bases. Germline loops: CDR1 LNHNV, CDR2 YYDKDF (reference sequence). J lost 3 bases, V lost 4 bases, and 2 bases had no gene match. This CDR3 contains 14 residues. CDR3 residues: CATSKGQGDYEQYF. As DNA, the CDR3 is TGTGCCACCAGCAAGGGACAGGGGGACTACGAGCAGTACTTC.

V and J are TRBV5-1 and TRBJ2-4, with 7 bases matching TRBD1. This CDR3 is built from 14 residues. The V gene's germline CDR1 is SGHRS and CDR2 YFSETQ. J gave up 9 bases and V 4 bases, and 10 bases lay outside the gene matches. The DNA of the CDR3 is TGCGCCAGCAGCCGGGACAGCCCGTGGGTCATTCAGTACTTC. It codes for CASSRDSPWVIQYF.

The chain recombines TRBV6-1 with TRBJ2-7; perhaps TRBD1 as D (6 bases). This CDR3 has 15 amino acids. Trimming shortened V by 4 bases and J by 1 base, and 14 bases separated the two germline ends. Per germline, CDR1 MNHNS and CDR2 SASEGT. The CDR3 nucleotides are TGTGCCAGCAGTGGAAGGACAGATCGATCCTACGAGCAGTACTTC. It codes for CASSGRTDRSYEQYF.

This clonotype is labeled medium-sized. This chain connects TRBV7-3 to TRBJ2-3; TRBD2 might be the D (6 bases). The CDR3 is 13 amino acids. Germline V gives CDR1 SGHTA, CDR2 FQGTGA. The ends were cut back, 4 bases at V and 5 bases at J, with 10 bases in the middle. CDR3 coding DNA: TGTGCCAGCAGCTCACTAGCCGGAGATACGCAGTATTTT. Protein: CASSSLAGDTQYF.

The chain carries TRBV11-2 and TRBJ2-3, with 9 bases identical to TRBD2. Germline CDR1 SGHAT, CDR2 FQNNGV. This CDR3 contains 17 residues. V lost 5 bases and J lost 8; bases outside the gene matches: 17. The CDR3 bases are TGTGCCAGCAGCCCGAGGTCCGCGGGAGGGATTCATGGTACGCAGTATTTT. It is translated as CASSPRSAGGIHGTQYF.

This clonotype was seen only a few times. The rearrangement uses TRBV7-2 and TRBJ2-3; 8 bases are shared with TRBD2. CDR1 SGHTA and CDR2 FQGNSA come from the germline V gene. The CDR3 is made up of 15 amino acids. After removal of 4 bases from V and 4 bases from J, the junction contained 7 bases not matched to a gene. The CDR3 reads CASSSSGTRADTQYF. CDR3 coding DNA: TGTGCCAGCAGCTCCTCCGGGACTAGGGCAGATACGCAGTATTTT.

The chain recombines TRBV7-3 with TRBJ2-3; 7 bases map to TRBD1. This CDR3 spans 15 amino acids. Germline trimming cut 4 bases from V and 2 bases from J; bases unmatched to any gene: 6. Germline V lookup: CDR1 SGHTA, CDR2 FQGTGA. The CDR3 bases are TGTGCCAGCAGCTCTTTGACAGGGTTCACAGATACGCAGTATTTT. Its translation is CASSSLTGFTDTQYF.

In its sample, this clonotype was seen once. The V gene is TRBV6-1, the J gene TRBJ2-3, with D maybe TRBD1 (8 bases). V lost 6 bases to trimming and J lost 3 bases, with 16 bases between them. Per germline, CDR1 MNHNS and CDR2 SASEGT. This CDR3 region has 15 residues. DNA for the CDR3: TGTGCCAGCAGCCCCGACAGGGGAGGGACAGATACGCAGTATTTT. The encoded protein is CASSPDRGGTDTQYF.

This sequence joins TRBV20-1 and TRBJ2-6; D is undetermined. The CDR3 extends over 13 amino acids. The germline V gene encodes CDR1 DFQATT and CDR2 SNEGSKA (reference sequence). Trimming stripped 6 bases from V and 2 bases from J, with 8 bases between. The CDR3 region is CSAPRAGANVLTF. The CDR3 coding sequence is TGCAGTGCGCCACGGGCTGGGGCCAACGTCCTGACTTTC.

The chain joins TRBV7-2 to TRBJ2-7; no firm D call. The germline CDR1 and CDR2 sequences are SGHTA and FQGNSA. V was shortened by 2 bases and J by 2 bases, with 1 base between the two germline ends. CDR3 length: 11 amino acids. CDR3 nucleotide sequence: TGTGCCAGCAGCTTAACCTACGAGCAGTACTTC. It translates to CASSLTYEQYF.

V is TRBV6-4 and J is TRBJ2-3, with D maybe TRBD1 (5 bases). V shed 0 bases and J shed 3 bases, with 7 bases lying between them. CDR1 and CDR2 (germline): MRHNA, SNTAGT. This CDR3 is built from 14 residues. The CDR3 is CASSDSPGTDTQYF. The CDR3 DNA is TGTGCCAGCAGTGACTCGCCAGGGACAGATACGCAGTATTTT.

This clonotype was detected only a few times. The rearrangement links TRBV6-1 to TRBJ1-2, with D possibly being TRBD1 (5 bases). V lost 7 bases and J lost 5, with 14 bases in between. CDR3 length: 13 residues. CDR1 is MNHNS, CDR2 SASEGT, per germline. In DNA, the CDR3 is TGTGCCAGCACTCGGGACCTCGGGTATGGCTACACCTTC. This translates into CASTRDLGYGYTF.

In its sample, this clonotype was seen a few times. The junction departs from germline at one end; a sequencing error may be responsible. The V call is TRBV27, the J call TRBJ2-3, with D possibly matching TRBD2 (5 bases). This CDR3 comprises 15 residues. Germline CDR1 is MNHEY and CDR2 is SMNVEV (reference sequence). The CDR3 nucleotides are TGTGCCAGCAGTCTATCGCTTGTGGGAGCAGATACGCAGTATTTT. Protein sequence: CASSLSLVGADTQYF.

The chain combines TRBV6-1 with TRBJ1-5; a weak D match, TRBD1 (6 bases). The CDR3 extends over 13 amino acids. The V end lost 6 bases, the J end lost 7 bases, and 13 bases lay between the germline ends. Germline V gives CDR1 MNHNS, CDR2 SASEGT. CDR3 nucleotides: TGTGCCAGCAGAGGGACACCAGGACAGCCCCAGCATTTT. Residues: CASRGTPGQPQHF.